This section outlines one T cell receptor beta chain sequence together with its context. This entry is derived from a study of control samples from healthy donors and cancer patients. Produced via immunoSEQ multiplex PCR; TCRdb's table is partial and in-frame only. The table includes under 450,000 clones, approximately 92% detected once. V lost 7 bases and J lost 5; bases outside the gene matches: 7. Germline V lookup: CDR1 SQVTM, CDR2 ANQGSEA. The CDR3 consists of 12 residues. The sequenced material came from PBMCs. This TCR came from a man aged 40-50 years with head and neck cancer. V usage is TRBV29-1 and J usage is TRBJ2-7; 8 bases line up with TRBD1. CDR3 loop: CSAGQGADEQYF. The CDR3 DNA reads TGCAGCGCCGGGCAGGGGGCGGACGAGCAGTACTTC.